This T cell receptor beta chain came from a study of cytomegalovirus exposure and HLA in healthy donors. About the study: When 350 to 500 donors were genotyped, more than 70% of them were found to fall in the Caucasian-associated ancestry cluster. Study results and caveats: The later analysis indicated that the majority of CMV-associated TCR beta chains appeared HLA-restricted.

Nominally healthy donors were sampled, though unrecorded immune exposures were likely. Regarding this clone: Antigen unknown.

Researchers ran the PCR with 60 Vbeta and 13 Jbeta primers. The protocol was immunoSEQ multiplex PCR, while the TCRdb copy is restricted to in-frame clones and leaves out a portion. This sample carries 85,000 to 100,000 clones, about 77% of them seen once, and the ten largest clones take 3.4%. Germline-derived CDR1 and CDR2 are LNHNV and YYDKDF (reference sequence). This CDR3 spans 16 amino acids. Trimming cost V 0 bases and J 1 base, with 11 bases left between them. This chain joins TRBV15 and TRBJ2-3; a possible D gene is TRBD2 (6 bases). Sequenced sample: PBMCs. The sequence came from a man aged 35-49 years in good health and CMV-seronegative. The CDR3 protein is CATSRDRGSGTDTQYF. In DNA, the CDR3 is TGTGCCACCAGCAGAGATCGGGGGTCGGGCACAGATACGCAGTATTTT.